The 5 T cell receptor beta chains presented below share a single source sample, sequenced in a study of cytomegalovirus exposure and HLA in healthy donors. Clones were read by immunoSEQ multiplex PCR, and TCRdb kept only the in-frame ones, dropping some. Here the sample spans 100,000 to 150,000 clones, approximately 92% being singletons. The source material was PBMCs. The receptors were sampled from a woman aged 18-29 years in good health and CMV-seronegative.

Written as DNA, the CDR3 is TGTGCCAGCTCACCAGGTAGGACAGGGTCGTACGAGCAGTACTTC. Its translation is CASSPGRTGSYEQYF. This chain links TRBV18 with TRBJ2-7, with TRBD1 matching over 8 bases. The V gene end was trimmed by 2 bases and the J gene end by 4 bases; junction bases not matched to a gene: 7. The CDR3 length is 15 residues. Germline V gene lookup returns CDR1 KGHSH and CDR2 LQKENI.

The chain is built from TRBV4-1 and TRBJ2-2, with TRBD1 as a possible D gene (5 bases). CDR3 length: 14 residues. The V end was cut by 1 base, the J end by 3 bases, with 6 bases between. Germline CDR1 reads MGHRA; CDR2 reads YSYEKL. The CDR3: CASSQGRDTGELFF. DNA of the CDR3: TGCGCCAGCAGCCAAGGCAGGGACACCGGGGAGCTGTTTTTT.

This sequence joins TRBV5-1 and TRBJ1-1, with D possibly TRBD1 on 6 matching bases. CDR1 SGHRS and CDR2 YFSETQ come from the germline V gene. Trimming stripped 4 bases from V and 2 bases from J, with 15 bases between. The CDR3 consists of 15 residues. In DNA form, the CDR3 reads TGCGCCAGCAGCCCGGGAGGGGGGGTAAACACTGAAGCTTTCTTT. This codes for CASSPGGGVNTEAFF.

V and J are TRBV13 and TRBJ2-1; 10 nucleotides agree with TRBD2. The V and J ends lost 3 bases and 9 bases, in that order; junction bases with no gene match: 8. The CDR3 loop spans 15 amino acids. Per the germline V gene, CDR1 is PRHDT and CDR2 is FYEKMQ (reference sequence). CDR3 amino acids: CASSLHSGGYGEQFF. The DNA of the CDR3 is TGTGCCAGCAGCTTGCATAGCGGGGGGTATGGTGAGCAGTTCTTC.

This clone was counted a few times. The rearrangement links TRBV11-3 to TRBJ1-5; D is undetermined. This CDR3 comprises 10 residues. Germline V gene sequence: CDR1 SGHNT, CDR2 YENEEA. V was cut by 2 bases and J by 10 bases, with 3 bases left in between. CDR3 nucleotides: TGTGCCAGCAGCTTAAGCCCCCAGCATTTT. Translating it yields CASSLSPQHF. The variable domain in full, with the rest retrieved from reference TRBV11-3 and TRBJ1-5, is EAGVVQSPRYKIIEKKQPVAFWCNPISGHNTLYWYLQNLGQGPELLIRYENEEAVDDSQLPKDRFSAERLKGVDSTLKIQPAELGDSAVYLCASSLSPQHFGDGTRLSIL.